Given below is one T cell receptor beta chain in context. The antigen remains undetermined. Together with a sample-barcoded 5' primer, a J-beta primer mix was included in a second PCR lasting about 7 to 12 cycles. TCRdb re-called the 5' RACE reads with MiXCR, one entry per CDR3 protein. This repertoire shows roughly 800,000 distinct CDR3 sequences, roughly 60% found once; its top ten account for about 20%. The source of the sample is a study of blood T cells in healthy people across ages. This CDR3 spans 16 amino acids. Germline assignment: CDR1 SQVTM and CDR2 ANQGSEA. General observations from the study: Diversity figures derived from one million T cells were judged to underestimate the true value. The fall in TCR beta diversity per million T cells was roughly linear with age.

Donors ranged from roughly 6 to 90 years old and were healthy Caucasians in Russia. The V gene is TRBV29-1, the J gene TRBJ2-1, with D possibly TRBD1 on 7 matching bases. The closer fit of TRBJ2-7 to the DNA end suggests the J call may be wrong. The sample comprised blood. The source of this sequence is a man younger than 45 in good health. CDR3 amino acids: CSVEKGAGFSYNEQYF. Written as DNA, the CDR3 is TGCAGCGTTGAAAAGGGGGCGGGATTCTCCTACAATGAGCAGTACTTC.